The T cell receptor (beta chain) under discussion was sequenced for a study of blood T cell repertoires in COVID-19. About the study: Sources were T cells, B-cell-depleted T cells, or PBMCs; the material itself was cDNA or gDNA.

Remarks on this clone: A much larger clone sits a single nucleotide away, making a read error possible.

Generated by immunoSEQ multiplex PCR, the TCRdb table keeps only in-frame clones and is missing some. Here the sample spans more than 200,000 clones, about four fifths being singletons. Germline loops: CDR1 SGDLS, CDR2 YYNGEE. This CDR3 is 16 amino acids long. The sequencing sample was made of PBMCs or T cells enriched from blood (not recorded which). The sequence was obtained from a man in his 60s who had recovered from COVID-19. The chain employs TRBV9 and TRBJ2-2, with a weak D call TRBD2 (5 bases). The CDR3 spells CASSVEVGQNTGKLFF. In nucleotides, the CDR3 is TGTGCCAGCAGCGTAGAAGTTGGGCAGAACACCGGGAAGCTGTTTTTT.